These 8 T cell receptor beta chains came from one sample sequenced in a study of blood T cell repertoires in COVID-19. The repertoire was sequenced with immunoSEQ multiplex PCR; TCRdb's copy has only in-frame clones and lacks some. This table holds 60,000 to 90,000 clones, around two thirds found once. Sequencing was done on a sample of peripheral blood. These receptors were obtained from a human donor with acute or convalescent COVID-19. The donor label of this sample is uncertain.

Concerning this clone itself: At the DNA level, this CDR3 is encoded by other sequences in the same sample as well. The chain is built from TRBV15 and TRBJ2-7, with D possibly TRBD1 on 5 matching bases. CDR3 length: 14 amino acids. The V gene's germline CDR1 is LNHNV and CDR2 YYDKDF (reference sequence). The V end lost 2 bases, the J end lost 0 bases, and 8 bases lay between the germline ends. This CDR3 reads CATSRQGSSYEQYF. The CDR3 bases are TGTGCCACCAGCAGACAGGGATCCTCCTACGAGCAGTACTTC.

The chain employs TRBV28 and TRBJ2-2; D possibly corresponds to TRBD2 (6 bases). Germline V lookup: CDR1 MDHEN, CDR2 SYDVKM. The length of the CDR3 is 15 residues. V lost 6 bases to trimming and J lost 6 bases, with 17 bases between them. The CDR3 loop is CASSPSGVSPGELFF. CDR3 sequence (DNA): TGTGCCAGCAGCCCATCGGGGGTTTCGCCCGGGGAGCTGTTTTTT.

The chain joins TRBV7-2 to TRBJ2-7; tentatively, D is TRBD2 (6 bases). Trimming removed 6 bases at V and 7 bases at J, with 22 bases between. Germline V CDR1 and CDR2: SGHTA, FQGNSA. The CDR3 is made up of 15 amino acids. Written as DNA, the CDR3 is TGTGCCAGCAGGGCCGGGACGCAGGTCGGGGGAGAGCAGTACTTC. Residues: CASRAGTQVGGEQYF.

The rearrangement joins TRBV10-3 to TRBJ2-5, with D unclear. V lost 10 bases to trimming and J lost 1 base, with 7 bases between them. The CDR3 length is 11 residues. The germline V gene encodes CDR1 ENHRY and CDR2 SYGVKD. CDR3 loop: CATRLQETQYF. The CDR3 DNA follows: TGTGCCACCCGACTCCAAGAGACCCAGTACTTC.

The gene calls are TRBV29-1 and TRBJ2-1, with TRBD2 matching 7 bases. Germline V gives CDR1 SQVTM, CDR2 ANQGSEA. This CDR3 spans 11 amino acids. Unmatched junction bases numbered 3, after V lost 3 bases and J lost 10 bases. DNA of the CDR3: TGCAGCGTTGAGGGAGGGGCCGAGCAGTTCTTC. This encodes CSVEGGAEQFF.

This chain connects TRBV7-2 to TRBJ2-3; maybe TRBD1 (6 bases). The CDR3 covers 15 residues. Trimming took 5 bases from V and 6 from J, leaving 18 bases between them. In germline, CDR1 is SGHTA, CDR2 FQGNSA. CDR3 protein: CASSPTGEGMDTQYF. In DNA form, the CDR3 reads TGTGCCAGCAGCCCGACAGGTGAAGGTATGGATACGCAGTATTTT.

This clone was observed a handful of times. The chain combines TRBV15 with TRBJ2-5, with TRBD2 as a possible D gene (5 bases). This CDR3 contains 14 residues. Germline V gene sequence: CDR1 LNHNV, CDR2 YYDKDF (reference sequence). V lost 4 bases and J 3 bases, leaving 12 bases between the germline ends. The CDR3 region has the DNA TGTGCCACCAGCAAGGTTAGGCGGGAAGAGACCCAGTACTTC. Translation gives CATSKVRREETQYF. Full variable domain (rest looked up from reference TRBV15 and TRBJ2-5): DAMVIQNPRYQVTQFGKPVTLSCSQTLNHNVMYWYQQKSSQAPKLLFHYYDKDFNNEADTPDNFQSRRPNTSFCFLDIRSPGLGDTAMYLCATSKVRREETQYFGPGTRLLVL.

The DNA for the CDR3 is TGTGCCAGCAGCGCAGGGACTAGCGGGAGACCCTACAATGAGCAGTTCTTC. Translating gives CASSAGTSGRPYNEQFF. The chain joins TRBV9 to TRBJ2-1, with TRBD2 matching 14 bases. The ends lost 3 bases at V and 2 bases at J; junction bases unmatched: 4. This CDR3 contains 17 residues. Germline V CDR1 and CDR2: SGDLS, YYNGEE.